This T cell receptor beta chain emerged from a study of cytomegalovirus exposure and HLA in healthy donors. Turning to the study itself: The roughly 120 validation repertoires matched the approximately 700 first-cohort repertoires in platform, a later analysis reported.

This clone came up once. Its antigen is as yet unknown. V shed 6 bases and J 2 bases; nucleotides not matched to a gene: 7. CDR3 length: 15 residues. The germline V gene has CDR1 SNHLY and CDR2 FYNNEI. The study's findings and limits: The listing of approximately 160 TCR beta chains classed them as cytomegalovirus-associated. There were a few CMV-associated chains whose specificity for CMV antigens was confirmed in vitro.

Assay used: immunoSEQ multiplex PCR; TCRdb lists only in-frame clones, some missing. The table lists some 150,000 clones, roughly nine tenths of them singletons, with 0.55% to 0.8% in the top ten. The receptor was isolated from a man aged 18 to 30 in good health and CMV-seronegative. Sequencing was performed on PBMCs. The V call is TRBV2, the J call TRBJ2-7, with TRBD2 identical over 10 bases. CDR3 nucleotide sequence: TGTGCCAGCAGGGCCGGGACTAGCGTGACCTACGAGCAGTACTTC. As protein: CASRAGTSVTYEQYF.